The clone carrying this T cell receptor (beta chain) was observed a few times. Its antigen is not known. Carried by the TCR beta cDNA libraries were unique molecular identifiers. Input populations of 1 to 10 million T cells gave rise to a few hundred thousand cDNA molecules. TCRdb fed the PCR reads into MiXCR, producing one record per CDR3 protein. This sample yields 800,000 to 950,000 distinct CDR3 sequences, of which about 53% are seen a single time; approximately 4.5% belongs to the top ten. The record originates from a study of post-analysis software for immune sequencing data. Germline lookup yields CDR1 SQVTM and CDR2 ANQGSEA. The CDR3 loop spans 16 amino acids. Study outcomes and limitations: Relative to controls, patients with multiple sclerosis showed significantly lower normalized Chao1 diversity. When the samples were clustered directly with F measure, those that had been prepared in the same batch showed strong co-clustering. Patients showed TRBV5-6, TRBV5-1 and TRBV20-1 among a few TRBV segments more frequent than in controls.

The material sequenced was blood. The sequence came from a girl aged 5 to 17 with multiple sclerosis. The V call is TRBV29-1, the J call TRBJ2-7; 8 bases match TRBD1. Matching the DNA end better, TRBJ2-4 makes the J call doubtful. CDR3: CSVEDPRGLRENIQYF. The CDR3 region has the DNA TGCAGCGTTGAAGATCCCAGGGGGCTGAGGGAAAACATTCAGTACTTC.